This TCR beta chain was documented in a study of T-cell memory formation after mild COVID-19. Background on the study: The two donors had largely donor-specific TCR clusters.

Findings and caveats of the study: Whether second-wave clones peaking at day 37 were SARS-CoV-2 specific went unconfirmed. Shrinking CD4+ clones resided mostly in CM and EM, and CD8+ ones in EMRA.

The V gene lost 6 bases and the J gene lost 4 bases, with 10 bases spanning the gap. The CDR3 is made up of 13 amino acids. The germline V gene has CDR1 MNHEY and CDR2 SVGAGI. With respect to this clonotype: Antigen specificity is unknown.

From 5'RACE with constant-segment primers came TCR alpha and TCR beta cDNA libraries that carried sample barcodes and UMIs. TCRdb re-called the 5' RACE reads with MiXCR, one entry per CDR3 protein. The sample yields roughly 250,000 distinct CDR3 sequences, approximately 16% seen once. The chain recombines TRBV6-5 with TRBJ1-3; D is undetermined. The TCR sequence derives from a man aged 18 to 30 who had mild COVID-19 (a few samples of this study predate the infection). Cell type and time point are not known. The sample consisted of PBMCs or a T cell subset sorted from them (not recorded which). The CDR3 coding sequence is TGTGCCAGCAGACAGTTCATAGGAAACACCATATATTTT. Translation gives CASRQFIGNTIYF.